This T cell receptor (beta chain) was found in a study of blood T cell repertoires in COVID-19. Study summary: COVID-19 samples from acute and convalescent phases originated in the United States, Italy and Spain. Sources were T cells, B-cell-depleted T cells, or PBMCs; the material itself was cDNA or gDNA.

This CDR3 has 13 amino acids. The germline CDR1 and CDR2 sequences are MGHRA and YSYEKL. The ends were cut back, 1 base at V and 11 bases at J, with 11 bases in the middle. This clone was observed a few times. In the original processing: Amplification with reference gene primers provided the estimates of nucleated cell counts. The repertoire was sequenced with immunoSEQ multiplex PCR; TCRdb's copy has only in-frame clones and lacks some. The V and J calls and the clone size are those of that table, but D and trimming were determined from the DNA. The table lists about 30,000 clones, approximately 67% of them singletons.

The V call is TRBV4-1, the J call TRBJ1-4; D call uncertain. Specimen: peripheral blood. The sequence came from a human donor in a cohort sampled during active COVID-19. The CDR3 loop reads CASSQGVRGKLFF. The CDR3 DNA reads TGCGCCAGCAGCCAAGGAGTGAGAGGGAAACTGTTTTTT.